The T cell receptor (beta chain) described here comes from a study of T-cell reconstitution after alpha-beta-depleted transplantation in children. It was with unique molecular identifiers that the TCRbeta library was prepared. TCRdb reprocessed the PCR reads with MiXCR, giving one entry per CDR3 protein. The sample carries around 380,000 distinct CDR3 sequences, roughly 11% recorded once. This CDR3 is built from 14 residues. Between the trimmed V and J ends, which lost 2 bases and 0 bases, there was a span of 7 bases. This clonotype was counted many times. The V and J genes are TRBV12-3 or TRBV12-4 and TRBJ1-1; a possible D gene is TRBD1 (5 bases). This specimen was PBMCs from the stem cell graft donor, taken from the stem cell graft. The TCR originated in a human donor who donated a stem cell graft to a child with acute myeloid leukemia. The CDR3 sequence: CASSLQGLNTEAFF. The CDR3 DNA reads TGTGCCAGCAGTTTACAGGGTTTGAACACTGAAGCTTTCTTT.